This TCR beta chain was recorded in a study of blood T cell repertoires in COVID-19. Study as a whole: Acute-phase and convalescent COVID-19 samples originated in the United States, Italy and Spain. T cells, B-cell-depleted T cells, or PBMCs provided the cDNA or gDNA that served as material.

Method: immunoSEQ multiplex PCR; TCRdb's copy keeps in-frame clones and lacks some. The top ten hold approximately 1.3% of the sample, which has approximately 220,000 clones, about four fifths seen once. This clone was detected a few times. CDR3 length: 14 amino acids. The sequence came from a woman between 40 and 55 years old with acute COVID-19. The sample consisted of PBMCs or T cells enriched from blood (not recorded which). The chain carries TRBV21-1 and TRBJ2-7; the table gives TRBD1 as D, unverified against the DNA. TRBV21-1 is given as a pseudogene. DNA for the CDR3: TGTGCCAGTCAAGGGGGACAGGATAACTACGAGCAGTACTTC. Encoded protein: CASQGGQDNYEQYF.